These T cell receptor beta chains were read from a single sample in a study of tumor and adjacent non-tumor tissue in lung cancer. TCRdb itself ran the multiplex PCR reads through MiXCR, one entry per CDR3 protein. The sample has approximately 150,000 distinct CDR3 sequences; around 67% are singletons. The sequencing input was lung tumor tissue. The receptor set was obtained from a man aged 60-69 years with small cell lung cancer. CDR3s include the opening cysteine and the closing phenylalanine or tryptophan. The D gene is left open where the match is weak. Expanded clones get a size class; other rows say once, few or many, or leave the size out.

V gene	J gene	D gene	clone size	CDR3 protein	CDR3 DNA
TRBV5-4	TRBJ2-3	TRBD1	many	CASSWKTGTGTDTQYF	TGTGCCAGCAGCTGGAAAACCGGGACAGGGACAGATACGCAGTATTTT
TRBV11-2	TRBJ2-7	TRBD2	-	CTTSLGASGYEQYF	TGTACCACCAGCTTAGGCGCTAGCGGCTACGAGCAGTACTTC
TRBV6-2/TRBV6-3	TRBJ2-5	-	many	CASTFALRPGTQYF	TGTGCCAGCACATTCGCCCTCCGACCGGGGACCCAGTACTTC
TRBV5-4	TRBJ2-6	-	many	CASSLDGGSGANVLTF	TGTGCCAGCAGCTTGGATGGCGGCTCTGGGGCCAACGTCCTGACTTTC
TRBV12-3/TRBV12-4	TRBJ2-3	-	many	CASSSGADTQYF	TGTGCCAGCAGCTCCGGCGCAGATACGCAGTATTTT
TRBV5-1	TRBJ2-2	TRBD2	few	CASSEPAGGNTGELFF	TGCGCCAGCAGTGAACCAGCGGGAGGAAACACCGGGGAGCTGTTTTTT
TRBV28	TRBJ2-7	-	few	CATKRTVLLPYEQYF	TGTGCCACCAAAAGGACAGTTCTCCTGCCCTACGAGCAGTACTTC
TRBV29-1	TRBJ2-5	-	many	CSATAFGETQYF	TGCAGCGCCACTGCCTTTGGAGAGACCCAGTACTTC
TRBV11-2	TRBJ1-5	-	-	CASSPITDTQHF	TGTGCAAGCAGCCCGATCACAGATACGCAGCATTTT
TRBV12-3/TRBV12-4	TRBJ1-2	TRBD1	-	CASRGTGGYGYTF	TGTGCCAGCAGAGGGACAGGGGGCTATGGCTACACCTTC
TRBV11-3	TRBJ2-1	TRBD2	many	CASSLMGSGVNNEQFF	TGTGCCAGCAGCTTAATGGGTAGCGGGGTAAACAATGAGCAGTTCTTC
TRBV5-1	TRBJ2-1	TRBD2	-	CASSPAGGSEQFF	TGCGCCAGCAGCCCGGCAGGCGGGAGTGAGCAGTTCTTC
TRBV11-2	TRBJ2-1	-	many	CASSLEAPGPYNEQFF	TGTGCCAGCAGCTTAGAGGCCCCTGGGCCCTACAATGAGCAGTTCTTC
TRBV20-1	TRBJ2-3	-	many	CSAHGPWGTDTQYF	TGCAGTGCTCATGGGCCTTGGGGCACAGATACGCAGTATTTT
TRBV11-2	TRBJ2-7	TRBD2	-	CASGYTSGTYEQYF	TGTGCCAGCGGCTACACTAGCGGTACCTACGAGCAGTACTTT
TRBV5-1	TRBJ2-1	-	-	CASVIGAGHNEQFF	TGCGCCAGCGTTATCGGAGCCGGACACAATGAGCAGTTCTTC
TRBV5-6	TRBJ2-1	TRBD2	few	CASSWGLAGGHNEQFF	TGTGCCAGCAGCTGGGGACTAGCGGGAGGACACAATGAGCAGTTCTTC
TRBV11-3	TRBJ1-2	TRBD1	many	CASSSWTGRRSF	TGTGCCAGCAGCTCCTGGACAGGGCGTCGCTCCTTC
TRBV6-6	TRBJ2-7	TRBD2	-	CGSNELAGGWNEQYF	TGTGGCAGCAACGAACTAGCGGGAGGCTGGAACGAGCAGTACTTC
TRBV5-6	TRBJ2-3	-	few	CASSGGPSTDTQYF	TGTGCCAGCAGCGGGGGCCCCTCCACAGATACGCAGTATTTT
TRBV12-3/TRBV12-4	TRBJ2-1	-	-	CASNFPGTKKEQFF	TGTGCCAGCAATTTTCCCGGGACAAAGAAGGAGCAGTTCTTC
TRBV6-1	TRBJ2-3	-	-	CASVSSSTVTQYF	TGTGCCAGCGTCAGCTCGAGCACAGTAACGCAGTATTTT
TRBV4-2	TRBJ2-5	-	-	CASSQGSGPVTHYF	TGTGCCAGCAGCCAAGGGTCGGGTCCAGTGACCCACTACTTC
TRBV12-3/TRBV12-4	TRBJ1-2	TRBD1	-	CASSPWDRGIGVYTF	TGTGCCAGCAGTCCCTGGGACAGGGGGATAGGTGTCTACACCTTC
TRBV11-1	TRBJ2-7	-	-	CVSSGPGREQYF	TGTGTCAGCAGTGGACCGGGGCGCGAGCAGTACTTC
TRBV11-3	TRBJ2-3	TRBD2	many	CASSQGLAGFTQYF	TGTGCCAGCAGTCAGGGACTAGCGGGGTTTACGCAGTATTTT
TRBV20-1	TRBJ2-3	-	-	CSTREGRGTDTQYF	TGCAGTACTAGAGAGGGACGGGGTACAGATACGCAGTATTTT
TRBV5-8	TRBJ2-1	-	few	CASSRIRSYKIEQFF	TGTGCCAGCAGCAGGATTAGATCCTATAAAATCGAGCAGTTCTTC
TRBV6-6	TRBJ1-2	-	few	CASSSPGRQLGDYGYTF	TGTGCCAGCAGTTCACCGGGACGCCAGCTGGGAGACTATGGCTACACCTTC
TRBV12-3/TRBV12-4	TRBJ1-1	-	-	CASLARMNTEAFF	TGTGCCAGCTTGGCGCGGATGAACACTGAAGCTTTCTTT
TRBV12-3/TRBV12-4	TRBJ2-1	-	-	CASSGDRLSEQFF	TGTGCCAGCAGTGGCGATCGACTGAGTGAGCAGTTCTTC
TRBV11-2	TRBJ2-7	-	many	CASSLSLEQYF	TGTGCCAGCAGCCTATCCCTCGAGCAGTACTTC
TRBV6-1	TRBJ2-5	TRBD2	-	CVSSDGVAGVQETQYF	TGTGTCAGCAGTGATGGGGTAGCGGGAGTACAGGAGACCCAGTACTTC
TRBV20-1	TRBJ1-5	-	-	CSARGGPNQPQHF	TGCAGTGCTAGAGGCGGGCCCAATCAGCCCCAGCATTTT
TRBV6-5	TRBJ2-2	TRBD2	many	CASRTSQRNTGELFF	TGTGCCAGCAGGACTAGCCAGCGGAACACCGGGGAGCTGTTTTTT
TRBV6-6	TRBJ2-3	-	-	CASSYGAFTYTDMQYF	TGTGCCAGCAGTTACGGCGCCTTTACCTACACAGATATGCAGTATTTT
TRBV11-2	TRBJ2-3	-	medium-sized	CASSLGQRGDTQYF	TGTGCCAGCAGCCTAGGACAGAGGGGGGATACGCAGTATTTT
TRBV11-3	TRBJ1-1	-	-	CAGSLGNVRGRTEAFF	TGTGCCGGCAGCTTAGGGAATGTGCGGGGGCGCACTGAAGCTTTCTTT
TRBV6-5	TRBJ2-1	TRBD2	many	CASSYSPSGLSYNEQFF	TGTGCCAGCAGTTACTCGCCTAGCGGGCTTTCCTACAATGAGCAGTTCTTC
TRBV2	TRBJ2-2	-	few	CASRLTTNTGELFF	TGTGCCAGCAGGCTGACAACGAACACCGGGGAGCTGTTTTTT
TRBV20-1	TRBJ2-1	TRBD2	few	CSAMGLAGTYEQFF	TGCAGTGCTATGGGACTAGCGGGAACCTATGAGCAGTTCTTC
TRBV11-3	TRBJ2-7	TRBD1	-	CVSNTNRGPSYEQYF	TGTGTCAGCAACACAAACAGGGGGCCGTCCTACGAGCAGTACTTC
TRBV18	TRBJ2-1	TRBD2	-	CASSPSSGSYNEQFF	TGTGCCAGCTCACCTTCTAGCGGGAGCTACAATGAGCAGTTCTTC
TRBV30	TRBJ1-2	-	-	CAWSRNRYGYTF	TGTGCCTGGAGCAGAAACCGCTATGGCTACACTTTC
TRBV11-2	TRBJ2-7	-	-	CSSSLLNGVEYEKYF	TGTTCCAGCAGCTTATTAAACGGGGTAGAGTACGAGAAGTACTTC
TRBV7-9	TRBJ2-6	-	-	CASSPGHFSGANVLTF	TGTGCCAGCAGTCCGGGACACTTCTCTGGGGCCAACGTCCTGACTTTC